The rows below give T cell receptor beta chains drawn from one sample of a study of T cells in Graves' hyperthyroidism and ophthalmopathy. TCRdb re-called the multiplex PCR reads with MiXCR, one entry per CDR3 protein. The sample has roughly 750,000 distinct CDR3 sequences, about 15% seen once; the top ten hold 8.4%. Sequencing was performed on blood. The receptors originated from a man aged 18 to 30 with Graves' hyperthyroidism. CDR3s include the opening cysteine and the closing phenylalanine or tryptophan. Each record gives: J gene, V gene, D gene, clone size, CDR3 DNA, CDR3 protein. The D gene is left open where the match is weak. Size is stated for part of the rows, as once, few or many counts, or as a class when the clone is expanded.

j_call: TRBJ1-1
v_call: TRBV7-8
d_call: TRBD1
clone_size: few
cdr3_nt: TGTGCCAGCAGCGACCCGACAGGGGGGAGCACTGAAGCTTTCTTT
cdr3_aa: CASSDPTGGSTEAFF

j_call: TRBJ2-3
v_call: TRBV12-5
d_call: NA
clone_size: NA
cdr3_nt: TGTGCTAGTGGTTCAGGAGGTATATGGGATACGCAGTATTTT
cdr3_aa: CASGSGGIWDTQYF

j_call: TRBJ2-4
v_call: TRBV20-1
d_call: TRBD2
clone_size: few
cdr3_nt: TGCAGTGCCCCGAGCGCTAGCGGGAGAGTTGGCATTCAGTACTTC
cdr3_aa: CSAPSASGRVGIQYF

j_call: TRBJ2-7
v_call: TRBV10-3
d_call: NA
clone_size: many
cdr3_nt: TGTGCCATCAGTGGATCACATGGCTACGAGCAGTACTTC
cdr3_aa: CAISGSHGYEQYF

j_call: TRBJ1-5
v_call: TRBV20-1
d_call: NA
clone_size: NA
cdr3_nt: TGCAGTGCTCCTAGATCTCCTTATAGCAATCAGCCCCAGCATTTT
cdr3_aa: CSAPRSPYSNQPQHF

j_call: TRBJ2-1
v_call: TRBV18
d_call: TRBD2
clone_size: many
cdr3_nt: TGTGCCAGCAGTCCACCGGGACTAGCGGCCTACAATGAGCAGTTCTTC
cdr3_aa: CASSPPGLAAYNEQFF

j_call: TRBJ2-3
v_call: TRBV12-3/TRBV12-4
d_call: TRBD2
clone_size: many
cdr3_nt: TGTGCCAGCAGTGGGACTACCGGAGATACGCAGTATTTT
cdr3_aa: CASSGTTGDTQYF

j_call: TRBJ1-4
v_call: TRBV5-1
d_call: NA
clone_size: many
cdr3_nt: TGCGCCAGCAGCCCCGACCCTCCCGCGGGCCGAAATGAAAAACTGTTTTTT
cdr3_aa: CASSPDPPAGRNEKLFF

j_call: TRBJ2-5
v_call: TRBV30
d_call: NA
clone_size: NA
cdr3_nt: TGTGCCTGGACACACGTGGGTTCGCAAGAGACCCAGTACTTC
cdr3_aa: CAWTHVGSQETQYF

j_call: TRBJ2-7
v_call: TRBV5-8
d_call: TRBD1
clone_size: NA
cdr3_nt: TGTGCCAGCAGGGGACAGAGCGAGCAGTACTTC
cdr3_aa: CASRGQSEQYF

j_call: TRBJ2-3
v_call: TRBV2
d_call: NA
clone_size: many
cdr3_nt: TGTGCCAGCAGCATCGCCGTCGGCACAGATACGCAGTATTTT
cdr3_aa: CASSIAVGTDTQYF

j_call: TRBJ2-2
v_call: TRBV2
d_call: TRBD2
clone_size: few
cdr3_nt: TGTGCCAGTACTAGCGGGATGGACACCGGGGAGCTGTTTTTT
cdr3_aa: CASTSGMDTGELFF

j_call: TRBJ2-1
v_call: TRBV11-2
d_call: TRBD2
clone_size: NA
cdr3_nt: TGTGCCAGCAGCTTGGGACTAGCGGGAGTAGGCAATGAGCAGTTCTTC
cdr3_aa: CASSLGLAGVGNEQFF

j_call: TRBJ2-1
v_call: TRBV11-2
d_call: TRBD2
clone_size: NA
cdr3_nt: TGTGCCAGCACCTTAGCGGGTAGCTCCTACAATGAGCAGTTCTTC
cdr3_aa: CASTLAGSSYNEQFF

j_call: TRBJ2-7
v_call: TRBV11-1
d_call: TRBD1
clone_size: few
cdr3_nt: TGTGCCAGCAGAGCCGGGACAGGGGCATACGAGCAGTACTTC
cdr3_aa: CASRAGTGAYEQYF

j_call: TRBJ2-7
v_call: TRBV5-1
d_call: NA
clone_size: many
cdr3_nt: TGCGCCAGCAGCCCGAGAGCGGACTCCTACGAGCAGTACTTC
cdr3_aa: CASSPRADSYEQYF

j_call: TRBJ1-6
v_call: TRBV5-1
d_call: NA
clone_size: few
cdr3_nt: TGCGCCAGCAGCTTGGCGCAGAGCTCGGATTATAATTCACCCCTCCACTTT
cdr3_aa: CASSLAQSSDYNSPLHF

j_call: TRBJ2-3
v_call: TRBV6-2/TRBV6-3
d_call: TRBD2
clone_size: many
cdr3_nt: TGTGCCAGCACCCCCCGGACTAGCGGGAGTGAAGATACGCAGTATTTT
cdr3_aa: CASTPRTSGSEDTQYF

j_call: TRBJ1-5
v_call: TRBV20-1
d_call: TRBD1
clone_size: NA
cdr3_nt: TGCAGTGCAACGGGACAGCCGGGGCCCCAGCATTTT
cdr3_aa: CSATGQPGPQHF

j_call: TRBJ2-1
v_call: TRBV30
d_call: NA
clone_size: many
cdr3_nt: TGTGCTTTCTCCTACAATGAGCAGTTCTTC
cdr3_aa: CAFSYNEQFF

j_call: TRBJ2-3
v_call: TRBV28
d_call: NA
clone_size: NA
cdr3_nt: TGTGCCAGCAGTCCGCGATTAGAGGATACGCAGTATTTT
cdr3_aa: CASSPRLEDTQYF

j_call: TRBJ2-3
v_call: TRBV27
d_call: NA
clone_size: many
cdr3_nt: TGTGCCAGCAGTTTATCTCCGGATGGGGCTAGCACAGATACGCAGTATTTT
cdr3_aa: CASSLSPDGASTDTQYF

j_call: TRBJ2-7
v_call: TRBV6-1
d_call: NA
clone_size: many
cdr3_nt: TGTGCCAGCAGTCCTATATTGGACGTAAACTACGAGCAGTACTTC
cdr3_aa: CASSPILDVNYEQYF

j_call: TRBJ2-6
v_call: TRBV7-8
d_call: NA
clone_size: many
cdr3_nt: TGTGCCAGCTCTCGGGGTAGCTCTGGGGCCAACGTCCTGACTTTC
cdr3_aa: CASSRGSSGANVLTF

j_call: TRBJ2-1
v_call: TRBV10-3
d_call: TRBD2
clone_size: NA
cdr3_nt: TGTGCCATCAGTGGGAGGCTAGCGGAGGAGGAGCAGTTCTTC
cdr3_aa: CAISGRLAEEEQFF

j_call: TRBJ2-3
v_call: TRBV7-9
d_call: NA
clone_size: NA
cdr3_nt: TGTGCCACCACTATCTTCCTCCGGCGCACAGATACGCAGTATTTT
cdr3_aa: CATTIFLRRTDTQYF

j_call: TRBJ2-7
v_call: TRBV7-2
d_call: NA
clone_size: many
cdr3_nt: TGTGCCAGCAGCTTAGTTGGGCAGGGGTTGAACGAGCAGCACTTC
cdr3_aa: CASSLVGQGLNEQHF

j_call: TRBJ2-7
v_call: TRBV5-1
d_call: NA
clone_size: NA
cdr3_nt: TGCGCCAGCAGCCCTCTAGTGGGAGTTTACGAGCAGTACTTC
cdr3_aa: CASSPLVGVYEQYF

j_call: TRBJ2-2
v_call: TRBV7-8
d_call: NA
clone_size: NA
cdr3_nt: TGTGCCAGCAGCTTAGACAGGGTTGACGCCGGGGAGCTGTTTTTT
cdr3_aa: CASSLDRVDAGELFF

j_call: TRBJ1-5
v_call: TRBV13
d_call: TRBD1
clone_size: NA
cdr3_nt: TGTGCCAGCAGCCGGGACAGGGCAGCTCAGCCCCAGCATTTT
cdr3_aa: CASSRDRAAQPQHF

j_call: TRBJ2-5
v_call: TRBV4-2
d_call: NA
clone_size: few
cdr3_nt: TGTGCCAGCAGCCCCCGCGTGGGGCCGGGAGAGACCCAGTACTTC
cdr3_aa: CASSPRVGPGETQYF

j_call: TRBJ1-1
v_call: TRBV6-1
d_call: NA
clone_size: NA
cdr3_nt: TGTGCCAGCAGTGAGTGGCTGAACACTGAAGCTTTCTTT
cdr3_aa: CASSEWLNTEAFF

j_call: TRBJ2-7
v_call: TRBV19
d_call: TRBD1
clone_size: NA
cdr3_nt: TGTGCCAGTAATACCGGGACAGGGGCCATCGAGCAGTACTTC
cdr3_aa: CASNTGTGAIEQYF

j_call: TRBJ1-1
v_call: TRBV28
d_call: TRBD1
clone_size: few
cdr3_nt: TGTGCCAGCCACAGGGGGCGGACTGAAGCTTTCTTT
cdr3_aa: CASHRGRTEAFF

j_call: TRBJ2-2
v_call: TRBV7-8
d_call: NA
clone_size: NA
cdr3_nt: TGTGCCAGCAGCCAGGGGTGGGAAAACACCGGGGAGCTGTTTTTT
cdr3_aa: CASSQGWENTGELFF

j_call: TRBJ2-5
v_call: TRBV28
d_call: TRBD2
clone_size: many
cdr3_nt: TGTGCCAGCAGGGTCGGGACTACTCGGCGGGAGACCCAGTACTTC
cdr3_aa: CASRVGTTRRETQYF

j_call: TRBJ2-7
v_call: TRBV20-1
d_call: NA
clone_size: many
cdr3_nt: TGCAGTGCTAGAGAGCCAGCGGAGTCCTACGAGCAGTACTTC
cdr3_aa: CSAREPAESYEQYF

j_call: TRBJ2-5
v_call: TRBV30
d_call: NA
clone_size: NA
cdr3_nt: TGTGCCTGGAGTCCCCCGCGCGGGGTGTTAGAGACCCAGTACTTC
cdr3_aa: CAWSPPRGVLETQYF

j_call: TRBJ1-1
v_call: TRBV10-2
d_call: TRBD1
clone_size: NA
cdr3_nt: TGCGCCAGCAGTTGGGACAGTCAGATGACTTTCTTT
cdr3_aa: CASSWDSQMTFF

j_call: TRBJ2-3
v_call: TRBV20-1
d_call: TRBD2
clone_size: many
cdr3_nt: TGCAGTGCTAGAGGCGGGAGTGACACAGATACGCAGTATTTT
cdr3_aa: CSARGGSDTDTQYF

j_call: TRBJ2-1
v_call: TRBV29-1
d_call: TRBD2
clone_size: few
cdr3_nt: TGCAGCGCTGAATCCGGGACTAGCGTAAATGAGCAGTTCTTC
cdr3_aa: CSAESGTSVNEQFF

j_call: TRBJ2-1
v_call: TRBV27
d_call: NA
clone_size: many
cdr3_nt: TGTGCCAGCAGTTCCCCTCTCCGGCTAGGGCTCCACGGGGAGCAGTTCTTC
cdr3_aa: CASSSPLRLGLHGEQFF

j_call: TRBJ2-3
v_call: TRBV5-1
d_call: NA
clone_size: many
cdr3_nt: TGCGCCAGCAGCTCTCTTCTCGGACGGCCAGATACGCAGTATTTT
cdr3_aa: CASSSLLGRPDTQYF

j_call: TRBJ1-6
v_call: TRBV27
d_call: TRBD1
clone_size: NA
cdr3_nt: TGTGCCAGCAGTTTGACAGGGTTCAGTAATTCACCCCTCCACTTT
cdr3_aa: CASSLTGFSNSPLHF

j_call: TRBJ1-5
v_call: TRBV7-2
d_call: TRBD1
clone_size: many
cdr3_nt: TGTGCCAGCAGCTTTGGGACAGGGGGAGATCAGCCCCAGCATTTT
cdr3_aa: CASSFGTGGDQPQHF

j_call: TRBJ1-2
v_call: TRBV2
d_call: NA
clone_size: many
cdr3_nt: TGTGCCAGCAGTGGGACAAACTATGGCTACACCTTC
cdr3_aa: CASSGTNYGYTF

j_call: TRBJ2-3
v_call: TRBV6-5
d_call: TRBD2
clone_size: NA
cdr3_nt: TGTGCCAGCAGTTATTCTGGACTAGCGGGATACACAGATACGCAGTATTTT
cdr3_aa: CASSYSGLAGYTDTQYF

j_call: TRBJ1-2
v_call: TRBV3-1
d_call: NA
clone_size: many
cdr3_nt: TGTGCCAGCAGCCAAGATGTGACAAACTATGGCTACACCTTC
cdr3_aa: CASSQDVTNYGYTF

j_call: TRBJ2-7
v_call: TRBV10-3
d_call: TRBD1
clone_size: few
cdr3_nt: TGTGCCATCAGTGGGGAGAGGAGACAGGGGAAAGACGAGCAGTACTTC
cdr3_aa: CAISGERRQGKDEQYF

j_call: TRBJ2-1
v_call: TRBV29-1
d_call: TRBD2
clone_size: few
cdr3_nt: TGCAGCGTTGGGACTAGCGGGAGCTATGAGCAGTTCTTC
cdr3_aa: CSVGTSGSYEQFF

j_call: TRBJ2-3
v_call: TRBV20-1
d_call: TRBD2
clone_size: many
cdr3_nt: TGCAGTGCCCCCGGGACTAGAAGTGGCACAGATACGCAGTATTTT
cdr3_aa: CSAPGTRSGTDTQYF

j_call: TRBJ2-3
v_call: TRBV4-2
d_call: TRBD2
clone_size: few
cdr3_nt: TGTGCCAGCAGCCAAGATCCAGCGGGGGCTAGCACAGATACGCAGTATTTT
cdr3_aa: CASSQDPAGASTDTQYF

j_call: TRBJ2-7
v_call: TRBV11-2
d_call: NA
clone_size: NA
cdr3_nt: TGTGCCAGCAGCCCCCCCCTTGGGGTGCCCTACGAGCAGTACTTC
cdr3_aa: CASSPPLGVPYEQYF

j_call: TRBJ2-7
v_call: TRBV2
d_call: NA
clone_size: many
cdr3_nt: TGTGCCAGCAGTGGCAGGGTTCTCGGGGAGCAGTACTTC
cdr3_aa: CASSGRVLGEQYF

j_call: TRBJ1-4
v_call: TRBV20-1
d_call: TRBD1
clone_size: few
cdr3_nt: TGCAGTGCTGAGACAGGGGGGAAACTGTTTTTT
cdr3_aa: CSAETGGKLFF

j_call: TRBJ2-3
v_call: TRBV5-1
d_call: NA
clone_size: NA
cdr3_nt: TGCGCCAGCAGCTTGCCACAGGATACGCAGTATTTT
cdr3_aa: CASSLPQDTQYF

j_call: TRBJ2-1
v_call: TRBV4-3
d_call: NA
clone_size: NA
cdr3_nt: TGCGCCAGCAGCCAGTTCAATGAGCAGTTCTTC
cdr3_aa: CASSQFNEQFF

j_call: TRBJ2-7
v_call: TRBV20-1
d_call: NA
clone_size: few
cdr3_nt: TGCAGTGCCCGGACGGTTCTGTACGAGCAGTACTTC
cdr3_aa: CSARTVLYEQYF

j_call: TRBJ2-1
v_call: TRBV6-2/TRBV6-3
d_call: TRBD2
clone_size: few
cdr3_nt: TGTGCCAGCAGTTACTCCACTAGCGGGAGTACTCACAATGAGCAGTTCTTC
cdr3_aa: CASSYSTSGSTHNEQFF

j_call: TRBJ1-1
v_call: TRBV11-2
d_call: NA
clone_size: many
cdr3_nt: TGTGCCAGCAGCCCCCCCGCAGGTTACAACACTGAAGCTTTCTTT
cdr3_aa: CASSPPAGYNTEAFF